This T cell receptor beta chain comes out of a study of a mutant IDH1 vaccine in newly diagnosed glioma. Study-level information: Treated individuals were 62.5% male and around 38% female, averaging approximately 40 years of age. Patients got radiotherapy, temozolomide, or both beforehand, and most got both.

Time point given: baseline, week 1 (first vaccination visit). Treatment given: pre-vaccination baseline after standard-of-care therapy. The donors' diagnosis was new WHO grade 3 or 4 astrocytoma that was IDH1-mutant and ATRX-lost. The germline V gene encodes CDR1 LGHNT and CDR2 FRNRAP. The junction had 8 bases not matched to a gene; V was cut back by 0 bases and J by 5 bases. The CDR3 consists of 17 residues. As concerns this clone: Its antigen is unknown.

Produced via immunoSEQ multiplex PCR; TCRdb's table is partial and in-frame only. The sample carries fewer than 100,000 clones, 85% to 90% recorded once. Points from the study as a whole: Altogether, around 95% of patients exhibited vaccine-induced immune responses.

The chain uses TRBV12-5 and TRBJ2-2; 8 nucleotides match TRBD2. The TCR was taken from a woman between 45 and 60 years old with glioma. Sample: PBMCs, taken from a glioma patient treated with radiotherapy, temozolomide or both. The CDR3 coding sequence is TGTGCTAGTGGTTTGGTGCGGGCTCGGGAGGGGACCGGGGAGCTGTTTTTT. This codes for CASGLVRAREGTGELFF.